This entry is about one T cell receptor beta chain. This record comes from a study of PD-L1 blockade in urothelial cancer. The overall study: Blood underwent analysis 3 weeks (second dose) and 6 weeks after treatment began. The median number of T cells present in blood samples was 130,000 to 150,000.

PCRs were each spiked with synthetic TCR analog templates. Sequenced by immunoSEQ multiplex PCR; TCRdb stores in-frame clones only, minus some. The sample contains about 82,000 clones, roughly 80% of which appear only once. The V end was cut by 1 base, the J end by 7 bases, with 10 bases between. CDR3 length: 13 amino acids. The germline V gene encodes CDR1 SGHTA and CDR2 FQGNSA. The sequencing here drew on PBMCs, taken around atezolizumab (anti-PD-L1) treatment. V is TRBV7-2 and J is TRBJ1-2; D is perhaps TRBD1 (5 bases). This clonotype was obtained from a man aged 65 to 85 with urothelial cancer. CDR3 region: CASSLGSGLGYTF. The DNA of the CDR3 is TGTGCCAGCAGCTTAGGTTCAGGGCTTGGCTACACCTTC.